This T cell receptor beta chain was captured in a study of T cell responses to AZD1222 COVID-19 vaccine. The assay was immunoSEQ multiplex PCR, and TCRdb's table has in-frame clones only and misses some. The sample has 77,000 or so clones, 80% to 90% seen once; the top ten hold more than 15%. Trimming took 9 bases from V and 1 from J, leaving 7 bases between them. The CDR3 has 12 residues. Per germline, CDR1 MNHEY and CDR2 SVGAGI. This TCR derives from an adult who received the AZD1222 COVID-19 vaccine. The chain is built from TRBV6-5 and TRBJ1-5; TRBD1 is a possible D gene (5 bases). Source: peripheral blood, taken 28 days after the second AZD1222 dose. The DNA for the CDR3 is TGTGCCAGTGGGGGGAGCAATCAGCCCCAGCATTTT. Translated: CASGGSNQPQHF.